Sequencing of this TCR beta chain was carried out in a study of cytomegalovirus exposure and HLA in healthy donors. Study-level background: As released early, the data held 65 million to 90 million unique TCRs from HLA-typed donors. Study-level points and caveats: Presence/absence analyses treated sequencing depth as roughly uniform across donors.

From germline, CDR1 is MNHEY and CDR2 SVGAGI. The ends were cut back, 0 bases at V and 6 bases at J, with 14 bases in the middle. CDR3 size: 16 residues. PCR amplification relied on 60 Vbeta primers (plus 13 Jbeta primers). Produced via immunoSEQ multiplex PCR; TCRdb's table is partial and in-frame only. The repertoire has about 210,000 clones, roughly 87% of them found once; the top ten carry 6%. In its sample, this clone was seen a few times. Its antigen remains unknown. This sequence was found in a man aged 40-55 years in good health and CMV-seropositive. Source material: PBMCs. V and J are TRBV6-5 and TRBJ2-2, with D perhaps TRBD1 (6 bases). The CDR3 protein is CASSYSKTRGSGELFF. CDR3 bases: TGTGCCAGCAGTTACTCCAAGACCAGGGGTTCCGGGGAGCTGTTTTTT.